The next 25 T cell receptor beta chains were all read from a single sample in a study of cytomegalovirus exposure and HLA in healthy donors. Researchers ran the PCR with 60 Vbeta and 13 Jbeta primers. Profiling relied on immunoSEQ multiplex PCR, and the TCRdb table lists in-frame clones only, not all of them. This sample has 150,000 to 200,000 clones, with around 78% found just once. The source material was PBMCs. These TCRs come from a woman aged 30 to 39 in good health and CMV-seropositive.

This chain uses TRBV11-3 with TRBJ1-1, with D unclear. V was trimmed by 5 bases and J by 2 bases, leaving 12 bases between them. Germline loops: CDR1 SGHNT, CDR2 YENEEA. The CDR3 contains 14 residues. The CDR3 here is CASSASGTNTEAFF. In DNA, the CDR3 is TGTGCCAGCAGCGCCTCAGGAACTAACACTGAAGCTTTCTTT. The variable domain in full, with the rest retrieved from reference TRBV11-3 and TRBJ1-1, is EAGVVQSPRYKIIEKKQPVAFWCNPISGHNTLYWYLQNLGQGPELLIRYENEEAVDDSQLPKDRFSAERLKGVDSTLKIQPAELGDSAVYLCASSASGTNTEAFFGQGTRLTVV.

This chain connects TRBV6-5 to TRBJ1-6; 9 bases agree with TRBD1. Trimming removed 6 bases from V and 7 bases from J; junction bases left unmatched: 4. Germline CDR1 MNHEY, CDR2 SVGAGI. This CDR3 has 14 amino acids. The CDR3 coding sequence is TGTGCCAGCAGGCGGGACAGGGTGAATTCACCCCTCCACTTT. This codes for CASRRDRVNSPLHF.

Points on this clone: The germline gene is not matched at one end of the junction; a read error may be the cause. The CDR3 region is CASSSNRGVSVF. In DNA form, the CDR3 reads TGTGCCAGCAGCTCAAACAGGGGCGTGTCGGTCTTC. The chain is built from TRBV7-9 and TRBJ2-1, with TRBD1 matching over 7 bases. Germline-derived CDR1 and CDR2 are SEHNR and FQNEAQ (reference sequence). This CDR3 region has 12 residues.

J is TRBJ2-2 and V is TRBV27, with D possibly matching TRBD1 (6 bases). CDR3 length equals 14 residues. Germline V gene lookup returns CDR1 MNHEY and CDR2 SMNVEV (reference sequence). The ends were cut back, 3 bases at V and 6 bases at J, with 11 bases in the middle. CDR3 sequence (DNA): TGTGCCAGCAGTTTTACAGGGACGGCCGGGGAGCTGTTTTTT. Its protein is CASSFTGTAGELFF.

The CDR3 DNA sequence: TGTGCCAGACCTAGGGGGGACAGGGCTCTCTACGAGCAGTACTTC. This translates into CARPRGDRALYEQYF. The rearrangement uses TRBV19 and TRBJ2-7; 9 bases agree with TRBD1. Germline CDR1 LNHDA, CDR2 SQIVND (reference sequence). With V trimmed by 9 bases and J by 3 bases, 12 bases remained unmatched. The CDR3 extends over 15 amino acids.

J is TRBJ2-1 and V is TRBV2, with D unclear. V lost 7 bases to trimming and J lost 7 bases, with 14 bases between them. Per germline, CDR1 SNHLY and CDR2 FYNNEI. This CDR3 region has 13 residues. Written as DNA, the CDR3 is TGTGCCAGCAAACTACCTCATAGGAATGAGCAGTTCTTC. Its protein is CASKLPHRNEQFF.

This clone was counted only a few times. At one boundary the junction diverges from the germline segment, which might be a read error. This chain connects TRBV7-9 to TRBJ2-1; 10 nucleotides match TRBD2. Germline V gene data show CDR1 as SEHNR and CDR2 as FQNEAQ (reference sequence). The CDR3 runs to 15 residues. The CDR3 sequence: CSSSLVSGRKGEQFF. The CDR3 region has the DNA TGTTCCAGCAGCTTAGTTAGCGGGAGGAAAGGTGAGCAGTTCTTC.

The V gene is TRBV7-9, the J gene TRBJ1-5; 7 positions agree with TRBD1. Germline V gene lookup returns CDR1 SEHNR and CDR2 FQNEAQ (reference sequence). The CDR3 length is 14 residues. V lost 5 bases and J lost 3; bases outside the gene matches: 4. DNA of the CDR3: TGTGCCAGCAGCCCGACAGGGACCAATCAGCCCCAGCATTTT. It yields the protein CASSPTGTNQPQHF.

The chain employs TRBV7-2 and TRBJ1-2; the D gene is possibly TRBD1 (5 bases). V was pared by 1 base and J by 0 bases, with 9 bases between. The germline CDR1 and CDR2 sequences are SGHTA and FQGNSA. This CDR3 is 15 amino acids long. The CDR3 sequence: CASSLGTLTNYGYTF. CDR3 nucleotide sequence: TGTGCCAGCAGCTTAGGGACACTTACTAACTATGGCTACACCTTC.

In its sample, this clone was seen a few times. V and J are TRBV25-1 and TRBJ1-2; 10 bases are a match to TRBD1. The length of the CDR3 is 17 residues. V was clipped by 5 bases and J by 4 bases; unmatched bases: 13. Germline V gene sequence: CDR1 MGHDK, CDR2 SYGVNS. The CDR3 reads CASSKKTRDRGSYGYTF. The CDR3 DNA reads as TGTGCCAGCAGTAAGAAGACCCGGGACAGGGGAAGCTATGGCTACACCTTC.

This chain links TRBV27 with TRBJ1-2, with D perhaps TRBD1 (6 bases). Germline CDR1 reads MNHEY; CDR2 reads SMNVEV (reference sequence). The CDR3 covers 13 residues. V was pared by 5 bases and J by 5 bases, with 12 bases between. CDR3 sequence (DNA): TGTGCCAGCAGTGACCTTCAGGGGTATGGCTACACCTTC. Amino acid sequence: CASSDLQGYGYTF.

The rearrangement links TRBV6-6 to TRBJ1-4; TRBD1 matches 11 bases. Germline V gene lookup returns CDR1 MNHNY and CDR2 SVGAGI (reference sequence). Germline trimming cut 8 bases from V and 6 bases from J; bases unmatched to any gene: 8. The length of the CDR3 is 15 residues. CDR3 nucleotides: TGTGCCAGCGGTGGACAGGGGGCAGGTTATGAAAAACTGTTTTTT. It is translated as CASGGQGAGYEKLFF.

The rearrangement joins TRBV11-2 to TRBJ2-7; maybe TRBD2 (5 bases). The germline V and J ends were trimmed by 1 base and 1 base, with 11 bases remaining between them. Germline V gives CDR1 SGHAT, CDR2 FQNNGV. The CDR3 has 15 amino acids. The CDR3 nucleotides read TGTGCCAGCAGCTTAGTTTCGACTACATCCTACGAGCAGTACTTC. Protein sequence: CASSLVSTTSYEQYF.

This sequence joins TRBV29-1 and TRBJ2-5; D is perhaps TRBD1 (5 bases). Germline CDR1 reads SQVTM; CDR2 reads ANQGSEA. This CDR3 contains 14 residues. V gave up 6 bases and J gave up 2 bases, with 16 bases separating them. The CDR3 bases are TGCAGCGTGGACCCCCCTCAGGGTCAAGAGACCCAGTACTTC. Amino acid sequence: CSVDPPQGQETQYF.

The chain combines TRBV10-3 with TRBJ1-1; 8 bases align to TRBD1. The CDR3 extends over 13 amino acids. Germline V gene lookup returns CDR1 ENHRY and CDR2 SYGVKD. The V segment lost 7 bases and the J segment 3 bases; nucleotides outside the gene matches: 4. The CDR3 region has the DNA TGTGCCATCAAAATGGACAGGGACACTGAAGCTTTCTTT. This gives the protein CAIKMDRDTEAFF.

This chain joins TRBV19 and TRBJ1-1; 8 nucleotides match TRBD1. There are 16 residues in the CDR3. Germline V lookup: CDR1 LNHDA, CDR2 SQIVND (reference sequence). V lost 6 bases to trimming and J lost 2 bases; unmatched junction nucleotides: 11. As DNA, the CDR3 is TGTGCCAGTAGCGATGACAGGGGCGCTTTCAACACTGAAGCTTTCTTT. This translates into CASSDDRGAFNTEAFF.

This chain joins TRBV7-2 and TRBJ1-1; D unresolved. Germline V gene lookup returns CDR1 SGHTA and CDR2 FQGNSA. V lost 0 bases, J lost 5 bases, and 7 bases lay in between. This CDR3 contains 13 residues. DNA of the CDR3: TGTGCCAGCAGCTTAGCCCGCCGGACTGAAGCTTTCTTT. This translates into CASSLARRTEAFF.

This chain joins TRBV9 and TRBJ1-3, with a tentative D call TRBD1 (5 bases). This CDR3 has 15 amino acids. V lost 2 bases and J 2 bases, leaving 11 bases between the germline ends. From germline, CDR1 is SGDLS and CDR2 YYNGEE. The CDR3 region is CASSVGQVAGNTIYF. The CDR3 DNA sequence: TGTGCCAGCAGCGTGGGGCAGGTCGCTGGAAACACCATATATTTT. Complete variable domain (other parts from reference TRBV9 and TRBJ1-3): DSGVTQTPKHLITATGQRVTLRCSPRSGDLSVYWYQQSLDQGLQFLIQYYNGEERAKGNILERFSAQQFPDLHSELNLSSLELGDSALYFCASSVGQVAGNTIYFGEGSWLTVV.

V usage is TRBV13 and J usage is TRBJ2-2; TRBD1 is a possible D gene (5 bases). The CDR3 has 17 amino acids. V was pared by 5 bases and J by 6 bases, with 22 bases between. From germline, CDR1 is PRHDT and CDR2 FYEKMQ (reference sequence). As DNA, the CDR3 is TGTGCCAGCAGCCTATCTATGTTATCAGGGAAGGCCGGGGAGCTGTTTTTT. This gives the protein CASSLSMLSGKAGELFF.

This clone appeared a few times. CDR3 nucleotide sequence: TGCGCCAGCAGCCAAATTTCTCTCCAGGGGGACAATGAGCAGTTCTTC. Its translation is CASSQISLQGDNEQFF. J is TRBJ2-1 and V is TRBV4-3; 7 nucleotides align to TRBD1. This CDR3 region has 16 residues. Per germline, CDR1 LGHNA and CDR2 YSLEER. Trimming removed 2 bases from V and 5 bases from J; junction bases left unmatched: 9.

The chain is built from TRBV30 and TRBJ1-4; 8 positions agree with TRBD1. Germline-derived CDR1 and CDR2 are GTSNPN and SVGIG (reference sequence). There are 16 residues in the CDR3. The junction had 13 bases not matched to a gene; V was cut back by 5 bases and J by 5 bases. The CDR3, as DNA: TGTGCCTGGGGGAAGGAGACAGGGGTTATCAATGAAAAACTGTTTTTT. Translated: CAWGKETGVINEKLFF.

The chain carries TRBV5-6 and TRBJ1-1; TRBD1 agrees at 8 bases. This CDR3 region has 13 residues. The trim removed 5 bases at V and 3 bases at J, leaving 3 bases unmatched. Germline V gene sequence: CDR1 SGHDT, CDR2 YYEEEE. The CDR3 DNA follows: TGTGCCAGCAGGCTGACAGGGGACACTGAAGCTTTCTTT. Translated: CASRLTGDTEAFF.

In its sample, this clone was seen a few times. This chain connects TRBV5-1 to TRBJ1-3; D is possibly TRBD1 (6 bases). Germline CDR1 is SGHRS and CDR2 is YFSETQ. The CDR3 contains 15 residues. Trimming pared 1 base from V and 1 base from J, leaving 9 bases between. The CDR3 loop is CASSLTQGSGNTIYF. CDR3 sequence (DNA): TGCGCCAGCAGCTTGACACAGGGATCTGGAAACACCATATATTTT.

This clone has only a few counts. The chain employs TRBV19 and TRBJ1-4; TRBD1 aligns across 7 bases. V was clipped by 11 bases and J by 3 bases; unmatched bases: 12. The CDR3 consists of 15 residues. Germline values: CDR1 LNHDA, CDR2 SQIVND (reference sequence). CDR3 sequence reads: CALRGQGESNEKLFF. CDR3 bases: TGTGCCTTGAGGGGGCAGGGTGAGTCTAATGAAAAACTGTTTTTT.

This rearrangement joins TRBV5-6 to TRBJ2-3; D is unclear. Germline V lookup: CDR1 SGHDT, CDR2 YYEEEE. The V and J ends lost 4 bases and 3 bases respectively, with 6 bases between them. This CDR3 comprises 12 residues. The CDR3 sequence is CASSQITDTQYF. CDR3 DNA sequence: TGTGCCAGCAGCCAGATTACAGATACGCAGTATTTT.